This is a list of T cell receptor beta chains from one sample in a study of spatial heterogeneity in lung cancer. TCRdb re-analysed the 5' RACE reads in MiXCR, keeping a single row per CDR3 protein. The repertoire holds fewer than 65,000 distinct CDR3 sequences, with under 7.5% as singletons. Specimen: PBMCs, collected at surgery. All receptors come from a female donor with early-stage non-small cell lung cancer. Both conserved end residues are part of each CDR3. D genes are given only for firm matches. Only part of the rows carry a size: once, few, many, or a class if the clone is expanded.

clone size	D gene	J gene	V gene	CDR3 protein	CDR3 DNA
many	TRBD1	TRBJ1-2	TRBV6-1	CASSLRDRGFYGYTF	TGTGCCAGCAGTCTCCGGGACAGGGGGTTCTATGGCTACACCTTC
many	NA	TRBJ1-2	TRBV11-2	CASSSATGPYGYTF	TGTGCCAGCAGCTCAGCGACAGGCCCTTATGGCTACACCTTC
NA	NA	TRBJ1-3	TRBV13	CASSSWDLYSGNTIYF	TGTGCCAGCAGTTCCTGGGATTTGTACTCTGGAAACACCATATATTTT
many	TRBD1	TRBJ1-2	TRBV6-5	CASSYSQGGYGYTF	TGTGCCAGCAGTTACTCCCAGGGGGGCTATGGCTACACCTTC
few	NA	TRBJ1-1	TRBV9	CASSVGGAATEAFF	TGTGCCAGCAGCGTAGGAGGGGCGGCCACTGAAGCTTTCTTT
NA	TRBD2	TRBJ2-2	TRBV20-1	CSARSISSGDTGELFF	TGCAGTGCTAGATCAATTTCTAGCGGCGACACCGGGGAGCTGTTTTTT
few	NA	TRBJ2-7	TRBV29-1	CSVEGTGKEQYF	TGCAGCGTTGAGGGGACGGGGAAGGAGCAGTACTTC
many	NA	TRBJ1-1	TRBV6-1	CASVVGDTEAFF	TGTGCCAGCGTGGTGGGTGACACTGAAGCTTTCTTT
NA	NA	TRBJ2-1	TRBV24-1	CATSEAGTKNNEQFF	TGTGCCACCAGTGAAGCCGGGACAAAAAACAATGAGCAGTTCTTC
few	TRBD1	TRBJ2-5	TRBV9	CASSPPGTGSAETQYF	TGTGCCAGCAGCCCCCCCGGGACAGGGTCGGCGGAGACCCAGTACTTC
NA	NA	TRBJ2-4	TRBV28	CASREGPAAKNIQYF	TGTGCCAGCAGGGAAGGGCCGGCGGCCAAAAACATTCAGTACTTC
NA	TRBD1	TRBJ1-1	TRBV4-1	CASSQERGPNTEAFF	TGCGCCAGCAGCCAAGAGAGGGGGCCGAACACTGAAGCTTTCTTT
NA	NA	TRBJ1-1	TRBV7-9	CASSLGSGIHTEAFF	TGTGCCAGCAGCTTAGGGTCAGGGATACACACTGAAGCTTTCTTT
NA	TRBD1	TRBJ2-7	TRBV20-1	CSASALGQGGYEQYF	TGCAGTGCTTCTGCCCTGGGACAGGGAGGCTACGAGCAGTACTTC
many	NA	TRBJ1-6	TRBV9	CASSVGTASPLHF	TGTGCCAGCAGCGTAGGGACAGCCTCACCCCTCCACTTT
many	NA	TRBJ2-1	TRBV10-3	CAISEPWTEEQFF	TGTGCCATCAGTGAGCCTTGGACGGAAGAGCAGTTCTTC
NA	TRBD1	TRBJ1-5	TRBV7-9	CASSQGQGDSQPQHF	TGTGCCAGCAGCCAGGGACAGGGGGACAGTCAGCCCCAGCATTTT
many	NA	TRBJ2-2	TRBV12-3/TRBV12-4	CASTLYTGELFF	TGTGCCAGCACCCTATACACCGGGGAGCTGTTTTTT
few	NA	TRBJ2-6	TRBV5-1	CASSLEGAGANVLTF	TGCGCCAGCAGCTTGGAGGGGGCTGGGGCCAACGTCCTGACTTTC
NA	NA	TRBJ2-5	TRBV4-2	CASSLSDRDGTQYF	TGTGCCAGCAGCCTCTCGGACAGAGATGGGACCCAGTACTTC
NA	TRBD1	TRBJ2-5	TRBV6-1	CASRPGTAKETQYF	TGTGCCAGCAGACCGGGGACAGCGAAAGAGACCCAGTACTTC
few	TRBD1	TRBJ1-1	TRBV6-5	CASKGADSTEAFF	TGTGCCAGCAAGGGGGCAGACAGCACTGAAGCTTTCTTT
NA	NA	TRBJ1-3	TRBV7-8	CASSSRSGPSSGNTIYF	TGTGCCAGCAGCTCCCGTTCAGGGCCCAGCTCTGGAAACACCATATATTTT
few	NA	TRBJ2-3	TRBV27	CASSFQTTSTDTQYF	TGTGCCAGCAGTTTTCAGACTACTAGCACAGATACGCAGTATTTT
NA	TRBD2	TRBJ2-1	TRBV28	CASRSSGYYNEQFF	TGTGCCAGCAGGTCTAGCGGTTACTACAATGAGCAGTTCTTC
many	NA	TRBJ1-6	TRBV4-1	CASSLARADQTYNSPLHF	TGCGCCAGCAGCCTTGCCAGGGCAGATCAAACCTATAATTCACCCCTCCACTTT
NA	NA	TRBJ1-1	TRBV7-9	CASSLSDRNTEAFF	TGTGCCAGCAGCTTATCAGACAGGAACACTGAAGCTTTCTTT
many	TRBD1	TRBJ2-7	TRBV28	CASTLRGTVNYEQYF	TGTGCCAGCACCCTAAGGGGGACAGTCAACTACGAGCAGTACTTC
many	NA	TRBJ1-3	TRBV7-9	CASSLESAATGNTIYF	TGTGCCAGCAGCTTAGAGTCGGCAGCTACTGGAAACACCATATATTTT
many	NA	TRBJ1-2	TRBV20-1	CSASPDGDNGYTF	TGCAGTGCTAGTCCCGACGGTGACAATGGCTACACCTTC
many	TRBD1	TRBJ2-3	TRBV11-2	CASSDRVSSTDTQYF	TGTGCCAGCAGCGACAGGGTATCAAGCACAGATACGCAGTATTTT
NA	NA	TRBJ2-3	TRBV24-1	CATRGAWADTQYF	TGTGCCACCAGGGGGGCTTGGGCAGATACGCAGTATTTT
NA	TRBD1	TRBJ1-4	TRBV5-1	CASSQSYRDRGTANEKLFF	TGCGCCAGCAGCCAGTCCTACCGGGACAGGGGGACCGCTAATGAAAAACTGTTTTTT
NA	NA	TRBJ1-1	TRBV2	CASSPDGYTEAFF	TGTGCCAGCAGCCCGGACGGATACACTGAAGCTTTCTTT
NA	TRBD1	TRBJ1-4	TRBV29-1	CSVLTGEKLFF	TGCAGCGTCCTGACAGGGGAAAAACTGTTTTTT
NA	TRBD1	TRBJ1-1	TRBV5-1	CASSLERGQGFF	TGCGCCAGCAGCTTGGAAAGGGGGCAGGGTTTCTTT
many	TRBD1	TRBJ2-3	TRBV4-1	CASSRLGQGAADTQYF	TGCGCCAGCAGCCGGTTGGGACAGGGGGCTGCAGATACGCAGTATTTT
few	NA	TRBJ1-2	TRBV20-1	CSARPSGSYTF	TGCAGTGCTAGACCGTCCGGGAGCTACACCTTC
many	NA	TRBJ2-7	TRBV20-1	CSASRAASYEQYF	TGCAGTGCTAGTAGAGCCGCCTCCTACGAGCAGTACTTC
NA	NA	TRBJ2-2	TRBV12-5	CASGLGSNGELFF	TGTGCTAGTGGTTTGGGTTCGAACGGGGAGCTGTTTTTT
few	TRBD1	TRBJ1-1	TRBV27	CASSLMGQMNTEAFF	TGTGCCAGCAGTTTAATGGGACAGATGAACACTGAAGCTTTCTTT
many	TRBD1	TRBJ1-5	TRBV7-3	CASSPTGANQPQHF	TGTGCCAGCAGCCCGACAGGGGCTAATCAGCCCCAGCATTTT
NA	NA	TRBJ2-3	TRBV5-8	CASSGRLDTQYF	TGTGCCAGCAGCGGCCGGTTAGATACGCAGTATTTT
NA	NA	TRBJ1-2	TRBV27	CASSLSRGAGYGYTF	TGTGCCAGCAGTTTATCCCGGGGGGCCGGCTATGGCTACACCTTC
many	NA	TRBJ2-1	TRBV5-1	CASSLVGASYNEQFF	TGCGCCAGCAGCTTGGTGGGGGCGTCCTACAATGAGCAGTTCTTC
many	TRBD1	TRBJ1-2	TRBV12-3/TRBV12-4	CACEGQGTVGYTF	TGTGCCTGTGAGGGACAGGGGACTGTTGGCTACACCTTC
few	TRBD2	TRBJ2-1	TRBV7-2	CASSLRTSGNEQFF	TGTGCCAGCAGCTTACGGACTAGCGGTAATGAGCAGTTCTTC
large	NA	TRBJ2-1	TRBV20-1	CSALLATYNEQFF	TGCAGTGCTCTACTAGCAACTTACAATGAGCAGTTCTTC
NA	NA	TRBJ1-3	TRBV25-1	CASSRAPGGNTIYF	TGTGCCAGCAGTCGTGCCCCGGGTGGAAACACCATATATTTT
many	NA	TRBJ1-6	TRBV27	CASSPTATRYSRESALHF	TGTGCCAGCAGTCCTACAGCCACCCGGTACAGCAGGGAGTCAGCCCTCCACTTT
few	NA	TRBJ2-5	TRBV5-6	CASSFPSTLVAETQYF	TGTGCCAGCAGCTTCCCGTCCACCCTGGTAGCGGAGACCCAGTACTTC
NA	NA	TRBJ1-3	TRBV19	CASVLRGTSSSGNTIYF	TGTGCCAGTGTACTCCGGGGGACATCGAGCTCTGGAAACACCATATATTTT